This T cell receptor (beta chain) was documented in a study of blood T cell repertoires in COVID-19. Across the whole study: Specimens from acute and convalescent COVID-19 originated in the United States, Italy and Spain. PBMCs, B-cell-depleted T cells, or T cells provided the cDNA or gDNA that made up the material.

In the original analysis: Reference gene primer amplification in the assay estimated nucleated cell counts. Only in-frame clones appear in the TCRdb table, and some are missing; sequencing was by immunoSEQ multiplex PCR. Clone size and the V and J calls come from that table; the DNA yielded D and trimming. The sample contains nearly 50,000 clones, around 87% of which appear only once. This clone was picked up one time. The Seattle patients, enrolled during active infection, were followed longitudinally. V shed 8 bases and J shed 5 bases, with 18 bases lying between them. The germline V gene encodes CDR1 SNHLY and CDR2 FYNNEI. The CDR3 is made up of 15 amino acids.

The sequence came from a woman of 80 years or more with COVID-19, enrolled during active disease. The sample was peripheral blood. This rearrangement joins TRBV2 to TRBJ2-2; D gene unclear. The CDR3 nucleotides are TGTGCCAGCCGAGAGGCGGATCTGCTTACCGGGGAGCTGTTTTTT. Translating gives CASREADLLTGELFF.